This T cell receptor beta chain was observed in a study of cytomegalovirus exposure and HLA in healthy donors. Looking at the study overall: The study's early data release held roughly 91 million unique TCRs from HLA-typed donors.

The V gene's germline CDR1 is WNHNN and CDR2 SYGVQD (reference sequence). The V and J ends lost 6 bases and 0 bases respectively, with 18 bases between them. The CDR3 length is 17 residues. The study ran its PCR with 60 Vbeta and 13 Jbeta primers. The data were produced by immunoSEQ multiplex PCR, yet TCRdb's version contains in-frame clones alone and is incomplete. The sample carries fewer than 200,000 clones, about 80% recorded once. The donors were healthy bone marrow donors. The sample taken for sequencing was PBMCs. The V call is TRBV10-1, the J call TRBJ1-5, with D maybe TRBD1 (6 bases). This clonotype was sampled from a man in his thirties or forties in good health and CMV-seronegative. CDR3: CASRRKRTAYSNQPQHF. The DNA of the CDR3 is TGCGCCAGCAGGCGAAAGAGGACAGCTTATAGCAATCAGCCCCAGCATTTT.